Shown below are 18 T cell receptor beta chains from a single sample sequenced in a study of T cell responses to AZD1222 COVID-19 vaccine. Some clones are missing from TCRdb's copy, which holds only in-frame ones; the method was immunoSEQ multiplex PCR. This sample carries 130,000 or so clones, about nine tenths of them seen once, and the ten largest clones take 6% to 7.5%. The source was peripheral blood, collected on day 0 of AZD1222 vaccination. The origin of the receptors is an adult in good health.

This sequence joins TRBV30 and TRBJ2-7, with TRBD2 as a possible D gene (6 bases). This CDR3 is 15 amino acids long. Per the germline V gene, CDR1 is GTSNPN and CDR2 is SVGIG (reference sequence). Trimming removed 0 bases at V and 2 bases at J, with 14 bases between. CDR3 nucleotide sequence: TGTGCCTGGAGTGTAGGGACTTTAAGCCCCTACGAGCAGTACTTC. Protein: CAWSVGTLSPYEQYF.

The genes are TRBV4-3 and TRBJ2-2; no clear D. Germline CDR1 is LGHNA and CDR2 is YSLEER. V lost 2 bases to trimming and J lost 6 bases, with 10 bases between them. The CDR3 is 14 amino acids. The CDR3 spells CASSQFPPPGELFF. The CDR3 DNA reads TGCGCCAGCAGCCAATTCCCGCCCCCCGGGGAGCTGTTTTTT.

The V call is TRBV12-5, the J call TRBJ2-7; weak D call: TRBD1 (6 bases). The CDR3 has 13 residues. The germline V and J ends were trimmed by 6 bases and 0 bases, with 9 bases remaining between them. Germline V gene sequence: CDR1 LGHNT, CDR2 FRNRAP. The CDR3 DNA follows: TGTGCTAGTGGGCTGGACAGCTCCTACGAGCAGTACTTC. It yields the protein CASGLDSSYEQYF.

The rearrangement joins TRBV10-2 to TRBJ1-1; 7 bases are shared with TRBD1. V lost 6 bases and J lost 1; bases outside the gene matches: 5. Per the germline V gene, CDR1 is WSHSY and CDR2 is SAAADI. CDR3 size: 14 residues. CDR3 DNA: TGCGCCAGCAGGACAGGGTTTGAGAACACTGAAGCTTTCTTT. Translation: CASRTGFENTEAFF.

J is TRBJ2-5 and V is TRBV7-8, with TRBD2 identical over 7 bases. After removal of 6 bases from V and 4 bases from J, the junction contained 11 bases not matched to a gene. The CDR3 sequence is 15 residues long. Germline V gene data show CDR1 as SGHVS and CDR2 as FQNEAQ. CDR3: CASRTGGFTGETQYF. CDR3 DNA sequence: TGTGCCAGCAGAACCGGGGGGTTTACGGGAGAGACCCAGTACTTC.

This chain links TRBV10-3 with TRBJ1-1; D not certain. CDR3 length: 15 amino acids. V shed 0 bases and J shed 1 base, with 9 bases lying between them. Germline V gene data show CDR1 as ENHRY and CDR2 as SYGVKD. The CDR3 spells CAISESFQQNTEAFF. The CDR3 nucleotides are TGTGCCATCAGTGAGTCTTTTCAGCAGAACACTGAAGCTTTCTTT.

CDR3 residues: CASSEGGPSQPQHF. In DNA, the CDR3 is TGTGCCAGCAGTGAAGGGGGACCAAGTCAGCCCCAGCATTTT. The rearrangement joins TRBV6-1 to TRBJ1-5, with a weak D call TRBD1 (5 bases). This CDR3 region has 14 residues. V lost 1 base to trimming and J lost 6 bases, with 10 bases between them. The germline V gene has CDR1 MNHNS and CDR2 SASEGT.

The chain has TRBV4-3 and TRBJ1-2; weak D call: TRBD1 (5 bases). The V end was cut by 1 base, the J end by 9 bases, with 12 bases between. This CDR3 contains 13 residues. The germline V gene has CDR1 LGHNA and CDR2 YSLEER. The CDR3 sequence: CASSQGRQLSYTF. The DNA for the CDR3 is TGCGCCAGCAGCCAAGGGAGACAGTTAAGCTACACCTTC.

This chain connects TRBV5-1 to TRBJ2-5; 7 positions agree with TRBD1. V lost 4 bases to trimming and J lost 4 bases; unmatched junction nucleotides: 4. The length of the CDR3 is 13 residues. Germline V gene lookup returns CDR1 SGHRS and CDR2 YFSETQ. The CDR3, as DNA: TGCGCCAGCAGCAGGGGACAGCCAGAGACCCAGTACTTC. Encoded protein: CASSRGQPETQYF.

This clone was counted a single time. The J gene is TRBJ2-1, the V gene TRBV18; D not resolved. V was clipped by 2 bases and J by 5 bases, with 7 bases between them. Germline V lookup: CDR1 KGHSH, CDR2 LQKENI. This CDR3 has 13 residues. CDR3 sequence (DNA): TGTGCCAGCTCACCAGGATTAAACAATGAGCAGTTCTTC. Its translation: CASSPGLNNEQFF.

The V and J genes are TRBV4-2 and TRBJ2-3; 10 nucleotides match TRBD2. The CDR3 contains 16 residues. The V segment lost 4 bases and the J segment 2 bases; nucleotides outside the gene matches: 6. CDR1 is LGHNA, CDR2 YNFKEQ, per germline. As DNA, the CDR3 is TGTGCCAGCAGCCCCGGAGCGGGGGGGCACACAGATACGCAGTATTTT. It yields the protein CASSPGAGGHTDTQYF.

This clone occurred a few times. Its ends do not fully match the called genes, so a read error is possible. The J gene is TRBJ2-2, the V gene TRBV9; D not certain. Germline CDR1 SGDLS, CDR2 YYNGEE. The CDR3 runs 14 residues. Written as DNA, the CDR3 is TGTGCCAGCAGCGCGGGCCTCCCCACCCGGGAGCTGTTTTTT. It specifies CASSAGLPTRELFF. The full variable domain, rest sourced from reference TRBV9 and TRBJ2-2, is DSGVTQTPKHLITATGQRVTLRCSPRSGDLSVYWYQQSLDQGLQFLIQYYNGEERAKGNILERFSAQQFPDLHSELNLSSLELGDSALYFCASSAGLPTRELFFGEGSRLTVL.

Regarding this clone: Germline is not matched at one junction end, which may reflect a read error. Here the CDR3 reads CASSQSVGKGVF. The CDR3 DNA sequence: TGTGCCAGCAGCCAATCAGTGGGCAAGGGGGTTTTT. This chain connects TRBV16 to TRBJ1-4; possibly TRBD1 for D (6 bases). Germline lookup yields CDR1 KGHSY and CDR2 FQNENV. The CDR3 covers 12 residues.

The table lists this clone with a few counts. This chain uses TRBV7-2 with TRBJ1-2; perhaps TRBD1 as D (6 bases). This CDR3 has 14 residues. Germline values: CDR1 SGHTA, CDR2 FQGNSA. Trimming took 3 bases from V and 6 from J, leaving 14 bases between them. CDR3 residues: CASSFDRRNNGYTF. The CDR3, as DNA: TGTGCCAGCAGCTTCGACAGGAGAAACAATGGCTACACCTTC. The full variable domain, completed using reference TRBV7-2 and TRBJ1-2, is GAGVSQSPSNKVTEKGKDVELRCDPISGHTALYWYRQSLGQGLEFLIYFQGNSAPDKSGLPSDRFSAERTGGSVSTLTIQRTQQEDSAVYLCASSFDRRNNGYTFGSGTRLTVV.

The chain links TRBV10-1 to TRBJ2-2; D call uncertain. This CDR3 has 16 residues. Germline V gene sequence: CDR1 WNHNN, CDR2 SYGVQD (reference sequence). Trimming stripped 5 bases from V and 1 base from J, with 14 bases between. The CDR3: CASSNRAPRNTGELFF. Here the CDR3 DNA reads TGCGCCAGCAGTAATAGGGCCCCGAGGAACACCGGGGAGCTGTTTTTT.

This clone is a singleton in its sample. The chain joins TRBV27 to TRBJ1-6, with D hard to call. The CDR3 has 15 residues. Between the trimmed V and J ends, which lost 6 bases and 10 bases, there was a span of 19 bases. CDR1 and CDR2 from the germline V gene are MNHEY and SMNVEV (reference sequence). This CDR3 reads CASSRSGPAVSPLHF. Here the CDR3 DNA reads TGTGCCAGCAGCCGATCAGGACCGGCCGTCTCACCCCTCCACTTT.

The rearrangement uses TRBV6-2 or TRBV6-3 and TRBJ1-5; 7 positions agree with TRBD1. The germline V gene has CDR1 MNHEY and CDR2 SVGEGT. V shed 4 bases and J 4 bases; nucleotides not matched to a gene: 7. The CDR3 contains 15 residues. The CDR3 nucleotides read TGTGCCAGCAGTTCAGGCAGGGGGTTTAATCAGCCCCAGCATTTT. This sequence encodes CASSSGRGFNQPQHF.

The chain joins TRBV19 to TRBJ1-2; no clear D. Trimming cost V 8 bases and J 6 bases, with 7 bases left between them. The V gene's germline CDR1 is LNHDA and CDR2 SQIVND (reference sequence). The CDR3 is 10 amino acids. CDR3 sequence reads: CASLGDGYTF. DNA for the CDR3: TGTGCCAGTTTGGGAGATGGCTACACCTTC.